This T cell receptor beta chain was identified in a study of early T cells in non-severe SARS-CoV-2 infection. Study results and limitations: A preference for anti-spike CD8 responses marked VDJdb matching, which missed private and CD4 specificities.

Germline-derived CDR1 and CDR2 are LGHDT and YNNKEL (reference sequence). The V and J ends lost 2 bases and 2 bases respectively, with 19 bases between them. The CDR3 runs 18 residues. As part of library construction, unique molecular identifiers were attached to individual cDNA molecules. Each CDR3 protein is one row after TCRdb ran MiXCR on the 5' RACE reads. Of about 90,000 distinct CDR3 sequences in the sample, 9.5% to 15% were seen once. This clonotype occurred a few times. Its antigen is not identified. This specimen was whole blood, taken at baseline. The receptor comes from an adult who was a healthcare worker with PCR-confirmed SARS-CoV-2 infection or an uninfected control (not recorded which). The V call is TRBV3-1, the J call TRBJ2-1; TRBD2 might be the D (5 bases). DNA for the CDR3: TGTGCCAGCAGCCAAAAGTGGGGAACGGCTAGCCCCTACAATGAGCAGTTCTTC. Translation: CASSQKWGTASPYNEQFF.